This T cell receptor beta chain originates from a study of cytomegalovirus exposure and HLA in healthy donors. Germline lookup yields CDR1 MNHEY and CDR2 SVGAGI. The CDR3 length is 13 residues. The V and J ends lost 4 bases and 6 bases, in that order; junction bases with no gene match: 5. PCR amplification relied on 60 Vbeta primers (plus 13 Jbeta primers). The method was immunoSEQ multiplex PCR; TCRdb's version includes in-frame clones alone and lacks a portion of them. The sample has roughly 110,000 clones, less than 85% seen once. What was sequenced was PBMCs. The rearrangement links TRBV6-5 to TRBJ2-7, with TRBD1 matching 8 bases. This sequence was found in a young man in good health and CMV-seronegative. The CDR3 loop reads CASSSRGQVEQYF. The CDR3 DNA is TGTGCCAGCAGTTCCAGGGGGCAGGTCGAGCAGTACTTC.